This TCR beta chain was obtained from a study of CD8 T cells in Susac syndrome. The study's findings and limits: Only a relatively small number of individuals were included in the TCR sequencing and HLA analysis.

The CDR3 has 15 amino acids. V lost 3 bases to trimming and J lost 3 bases; unmatched junction nucleotides: 5. CDR1 is SQVTM and CDR2 is ANQGSEA in the germline V gene. The sequenced target, TCR beta, came from blood CD8+ and CD4+ T cells. A quantity of 0.5 to 1 ug RNA underwent reverse transcription using random hexamers. immunoSEQ multiplex PCR amplified TCR beta CDR3 across 54 Vbeta, 13 Jbeta. One entry per CDR3 protein, called by TCRdb with MiXCR from the immunoSEQ multiplex PCR reads. The sample contains 240,000 or so distinct CDR3 sequences, about 95% of which appear only once. About this clonotype: Its antigen is unidentified.

V gene TRBV29-1 combines with J gene TRBJ2-7, with 13 positions matching TRBD2. The TCR originated in a human donor with Susac syndrome. Sequencing was carried out using CD4+ T cells from PBMCs. CDR3 in DNA: TGCAGCGTTGACTCCCGGACTAGCGGGAGCTACGAGCAGTACTTC. This gives the protein CSVDSRTSGSYEQYF.